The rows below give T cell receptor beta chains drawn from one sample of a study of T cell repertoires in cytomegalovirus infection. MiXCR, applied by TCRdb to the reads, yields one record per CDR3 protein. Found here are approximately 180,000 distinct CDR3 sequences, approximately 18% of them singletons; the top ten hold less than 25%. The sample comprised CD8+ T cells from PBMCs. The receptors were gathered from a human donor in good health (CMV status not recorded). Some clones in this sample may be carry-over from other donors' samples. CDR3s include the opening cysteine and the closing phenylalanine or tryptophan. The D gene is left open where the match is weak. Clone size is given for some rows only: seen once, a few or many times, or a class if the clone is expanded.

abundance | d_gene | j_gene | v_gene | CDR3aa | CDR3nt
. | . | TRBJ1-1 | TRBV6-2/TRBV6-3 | CASSLLPGRGNTEAFF | TGTGCCAGCAGTCTCCTTCCGGGACGGGGGAACACTGAAGCTTTCTTT
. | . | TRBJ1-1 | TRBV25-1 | CASSDRVDTEAFF | TGTGCCAGCAGTGACAGGGTGGACACTGAAGCTTTCTTT
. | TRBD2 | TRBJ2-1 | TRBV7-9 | CASSDRAGLVDEQFF | TGTGCCAGCAGCGACCGTGCGGGACTAGTCGATGAGCAGTTCTTC
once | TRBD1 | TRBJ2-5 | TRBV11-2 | CASSGRTGEKETQYF | TGTGCCAGCAGCGGACGGACAGGGGAAAAAGAGACCCAGTACTTC
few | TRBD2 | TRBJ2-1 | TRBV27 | CASSFDPPRDYYNEQFF | TGTGCCAGCAGTTTTGACCCCCCACGGGACTACTACAATGAGCAGTTCTTC
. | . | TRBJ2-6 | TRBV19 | CASSQAGANVLTF | TGTGCCAGTAGCCAAGCTGGGGCCAACGTCCTGACTTTC
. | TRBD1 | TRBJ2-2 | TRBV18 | CASSPQQGAPTGELFF | TGTGCCAGCTCACCACAACAGGGGGCCCCCACCGGGGAGCTGTTTTTT
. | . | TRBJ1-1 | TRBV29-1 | CSAQGEAFF | TGCAGCGCGCAGGGTGAAGCTTTCTTT
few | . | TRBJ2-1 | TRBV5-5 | CASMGGPSYNEQFF | TGTGCCAGCATGGGGGGCCCCTCCTACAATGAGCAGTTCTTC
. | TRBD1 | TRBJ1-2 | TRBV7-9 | CASSSPGQGNYGYTF | TGTGCCAGCAGCTCTCCGGGACAGGGAAACTATGGCTACACCTTC
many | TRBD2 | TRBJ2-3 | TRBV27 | CASRLGAGGPPDTQYF | TGTGCCAGCAGGTTAGGGGCGGGAGGTCCCCCAGATACGCAGTATTTT
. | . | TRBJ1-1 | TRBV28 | CASSPLSQGNTEAFF | TGTGCCAGCAGTCCCCTTTCACAGGGGAACACTGAAGCTTTCTTT
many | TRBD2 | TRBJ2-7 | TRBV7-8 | CASSSGLAPYEQYF | TGTGCCAGCAGCTCAGGACTAGCCCCCTACGAGCAGTACTTC
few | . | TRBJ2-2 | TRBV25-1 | CASSDAGYESGELFF | TGTGCCAGCAGTGACGCAGGTTATGAATCGGGGGAGCTGTTTTTT
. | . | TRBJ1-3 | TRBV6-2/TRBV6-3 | CASSFPGSSGNTIYF | TGTGCCAGCAGTTTCCCGGGAAGCTCTGGAAACACCATATATTTT
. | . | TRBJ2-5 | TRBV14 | CASSQVGRGQETQYF | TGTGCCAGCAGCCAAGTCGGCAGGGGACAAGAGACCCAGTACTTC
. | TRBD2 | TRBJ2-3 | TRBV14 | CASSQDGRGKTDTQYF | TGTGCCAGCAGCCAAGATGGGCGGGGGAAGACAGATACGCAGTATTTT
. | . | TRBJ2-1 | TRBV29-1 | CSVEIQGPNEQFF | TGCAGCGTTGAGATCCAAGGCCCCAATGAGCAGTTCTTC
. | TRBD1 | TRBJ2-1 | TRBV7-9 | CASSYTGGQFF | TGTGCCAGCAGCTATACAGGGGGGCAGTTCTTC
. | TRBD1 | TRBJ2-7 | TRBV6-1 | CDSSPRGDRGGEQYF | TGTGACAGCAGTCCTAGAGGGGACAGGGGAGGCGAGCAGTACTTC
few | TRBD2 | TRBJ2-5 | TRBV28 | CASSPRTSGPSGGETQYF | TGTGCCAGCAGTCCCCGGACTAGCGGTCCGAGTGGGGGGGAGACCCAGTACTTC
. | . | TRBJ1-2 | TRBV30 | CAWSVPVRVYGYTF | TGTGCCTGGAGTGTACCTGTGAGAGTCTATGGCTACACCTTC
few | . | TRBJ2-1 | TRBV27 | CASSLDRGYNEQFF | TGTGCCAGCAGTTTAGACAGAGGATACAATGAGCAGTTCTTC
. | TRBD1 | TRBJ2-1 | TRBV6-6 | CASSPVTGYEQFF | TGTGCCAGCAGCCCAGTGACAGGGTATGAGCAGTTCTTC
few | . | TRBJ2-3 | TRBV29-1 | CSVAGRDSSTDTQYF | TGCAGCGTTGCGGGGAGAGACAGTAGCACAGATACGCAGTATTTT
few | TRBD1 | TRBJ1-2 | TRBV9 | CASSVGDRVGYGYTF | TGTGCCAGCAGCGTAGGCGACAGGGTGGGCTATGGCTACACCTTC
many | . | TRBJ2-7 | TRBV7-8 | CASSLYPVSGSSSYEQYF | TGTGCCAGCAGCTTATACCCGGTTTCGGGGTCGAGCTCCTACGAGCAGTACTTC
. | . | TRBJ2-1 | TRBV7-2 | CASQGGAGDEQFF | TGTGCCAGCCAGGGGGGGGCAGGCGATGAGCAGTTCTTC
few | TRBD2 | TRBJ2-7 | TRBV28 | CASSPGGSAGEQYF | TGTGCCAGCAGTCCGGGCGGGAGCGCGGGAGAGCAGTACTTC
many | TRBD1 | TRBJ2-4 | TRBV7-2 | CASSPIDRVKSKNIQYF | TGTGCCAGCAGCCCAATAGACAGGGTCAAGTCCAAAAACATTCAGTACTTC
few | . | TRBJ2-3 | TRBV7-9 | CASSSEGGADTQYF | TGTGCCAGCAGCTCTGAGGGGGGAGCAGATACGCAGTATTTT
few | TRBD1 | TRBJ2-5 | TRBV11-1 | CASSFGDGQGRFGETQYF | TGTGCCAGCAGCTTCGGCGATGGACAGGGAAGGTTTGGAGAGACCCAGTACTTC
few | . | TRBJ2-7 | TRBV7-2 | CASIGTDSAYEQYF | TGTGCCAGCATTGGAACTGATTCCGCCTACGAGCAGTACTTC
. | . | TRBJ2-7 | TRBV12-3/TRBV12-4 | CASSSTGTLQYF | TGTGCCAGCAGTTCGACCGGGACACTGCAGTACTTC
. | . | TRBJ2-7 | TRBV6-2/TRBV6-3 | CASSYGTHYEQYF | TGTGCCAGCAGTTACGGGACCCACTACGAGCAGTACTTC
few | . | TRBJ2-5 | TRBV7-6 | CASSLNQGKETQYF | TGTGCCAGCAGCCTAAACCAGGGGAAAGAGACCCAGTACTTC
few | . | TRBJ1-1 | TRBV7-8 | CASSLALGENTEAFF | TGTGCCAGCAGCTTAGCGCTCGGGGAAAACACTGAAGCTTTCTTT
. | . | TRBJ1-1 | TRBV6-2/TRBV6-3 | CASSRSVEAFF | TGTGCCAGCAGTCGGTCAGTCGAAGCTTTCTTT
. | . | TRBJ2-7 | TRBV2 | CASSGREDYEQYF | TGTGCCAGCAGTGGCAGGGAGGACTACGAGCAGTACTTC
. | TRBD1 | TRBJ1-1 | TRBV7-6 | CASSGRQGNTEAFF | TGTGCCAGCAGCGGTAGACAGGGGAACACTGAAGCTTTCTTT
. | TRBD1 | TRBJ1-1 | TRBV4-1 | CASSGGEGAWNTEAFF | TGCGCCAGCAGCGGCGGGGAGGGGGCTTGGAACACTGAAGCTTTCTTT
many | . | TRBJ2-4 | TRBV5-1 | CASSPLGATGPKAKNIQYF | TGCGCCAGCAGCCCGTTGGGGGCTACGGGCCCTAAGGCCAAAAACATTCAGTACTTC
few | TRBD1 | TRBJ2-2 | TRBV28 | CASVDRVDHTGELFF | TGTGCCAGCGTGGACAGGGTCGATCACACCGGGGAGCTGTTTTTT
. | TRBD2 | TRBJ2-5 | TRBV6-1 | CASSGQGSGPQETQYF | TGTGCCAGCAGTGGGCAAGGTAGCGGGCCCCAAGAGACCCAGTACTTC
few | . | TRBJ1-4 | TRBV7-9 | CASSSPYGGAGEKLFF | TGTGCCAGCAGCTCCCCATATGGGGGGGCCGGGGAAAAACTGTTTTTT
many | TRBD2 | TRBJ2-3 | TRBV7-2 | CASSLKRGVPGDTQYF | TGTGCCAGCAGCTTAAAGCGGGGGGTCCCCGGGGATACGCAGTATTTT
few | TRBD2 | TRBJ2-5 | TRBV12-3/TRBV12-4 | CASSSGLAGETQYF | TGTGCCAGCAGTTCCGGGCTAGCGGGGGAGACCCAGTACTTC
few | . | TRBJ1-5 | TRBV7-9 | CASSSQGINQPQHF | TGTGCCAGCAGCAGTCAGGGGATCAATCAGCCCCAGCATTTT
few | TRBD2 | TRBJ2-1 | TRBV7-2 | CASSDPSGGAHNEQFF | TGTGCCAGCAGCGACCCTAGCGGGGGGGCCCACAATGAGCAGTTCTTC
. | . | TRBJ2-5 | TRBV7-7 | CASSSYPSSQETQYF | TGTGCCAGCAGTTCTTACCCGTCGAGCCAAGAGACCCAGTACTTC
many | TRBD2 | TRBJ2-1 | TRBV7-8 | CASSSTGTSSYNEQFF | TGTGCCAGCAGCTCCACAGGGACTAGCTCCTACAATGAGCAGTTCTTC